Sequencing of this T cell receptor (beta chain) was carried out in a study of blood T cell repertoires in COVID-19. Across the whole study: Acute and convalescent COVID-19 specimens originated in the United States, Italy and Spain. The analysed material was cDNA or gDNA that came from T cells, B-cell-depleted T cells, or PBMCs.

Authors' processing steps: Reference gene primer amplification gave estimated nucleated cell counts. Clones were read by immunoSEQ multiplex PCR, and TCRdb kept only the in-frame ones, dropping some. That table furnishes V, J and clone size, whereas the DNA furnished D and trimming. This sample has about 190,000 clones; 88% occur once, and the top ten carry 4% to 5%. CDR1 is SEHNR, CDR2 FQNEAQ, per germline (reference sequence). The germline V and J ends were trimmed by 1 base and 4 bases, with 9 bases remaining between them. The CDR3 loop spans 14 amino acids. The sequence came from a woman aged 30 to 39 with acute or convalescent COVID-19. The genes are TRBV7-9 and TRBJ2-3; no definite D call. Sample: peripheral blood. The CDR3 DNA follows: TGTGCCAGCAGCTTAGATCCGGGTTCAGATACGCAGTATTTT. Its protein is CASSLDPGSDTQYF.